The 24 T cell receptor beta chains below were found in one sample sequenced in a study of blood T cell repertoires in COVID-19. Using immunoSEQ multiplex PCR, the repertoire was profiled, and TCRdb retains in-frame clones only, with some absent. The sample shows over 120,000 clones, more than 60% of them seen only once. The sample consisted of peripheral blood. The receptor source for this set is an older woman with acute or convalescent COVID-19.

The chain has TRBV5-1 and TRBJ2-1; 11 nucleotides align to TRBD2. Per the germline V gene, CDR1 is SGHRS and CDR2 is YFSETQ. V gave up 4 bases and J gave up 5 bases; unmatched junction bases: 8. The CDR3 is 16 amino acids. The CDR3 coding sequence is TGCGCCAGCAGCGATGGGACTAGCGGTTTACACAATGAGCAGTTCTTC. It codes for CASSDGTSGLHNEQFF.

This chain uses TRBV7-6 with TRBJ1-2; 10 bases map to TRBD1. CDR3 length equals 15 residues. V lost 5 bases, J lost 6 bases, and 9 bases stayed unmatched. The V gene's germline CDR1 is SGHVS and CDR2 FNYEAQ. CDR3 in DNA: TGTGCCAGCAGCCAGCGGACCGGGACAGGGGATGGCTACACCTTC. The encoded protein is CASSQRTGTGDGYTF.

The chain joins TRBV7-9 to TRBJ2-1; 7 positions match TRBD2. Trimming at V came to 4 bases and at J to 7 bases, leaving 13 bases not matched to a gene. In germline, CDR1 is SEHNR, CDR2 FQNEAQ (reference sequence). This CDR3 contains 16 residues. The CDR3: CASSSIVGRAANEQFF. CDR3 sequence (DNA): TGTGCCAGCAGCTCGATCGTTGGGAGGGCAGCGAATGAGCAGTTCTTC.

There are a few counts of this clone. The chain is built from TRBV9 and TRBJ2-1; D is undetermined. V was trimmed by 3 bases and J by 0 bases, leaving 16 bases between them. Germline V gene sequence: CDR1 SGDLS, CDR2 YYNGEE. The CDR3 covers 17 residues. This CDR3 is CASSALAAVSSYNEQFF. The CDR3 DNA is TGTGCCAGCAGCGCCCTCGCGGCAGTAAGCTCCTACAATGAGCAGTTCTTC.

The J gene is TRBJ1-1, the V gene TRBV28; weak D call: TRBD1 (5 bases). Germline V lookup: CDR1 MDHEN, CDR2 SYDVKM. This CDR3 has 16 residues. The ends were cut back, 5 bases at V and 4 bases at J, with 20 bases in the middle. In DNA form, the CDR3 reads TGTGCCAGCAGTCCTATTGGGGGGGGATGGAGCACTGAAGCTTTCTTT. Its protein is CASSPIGGGWSTEAFF.

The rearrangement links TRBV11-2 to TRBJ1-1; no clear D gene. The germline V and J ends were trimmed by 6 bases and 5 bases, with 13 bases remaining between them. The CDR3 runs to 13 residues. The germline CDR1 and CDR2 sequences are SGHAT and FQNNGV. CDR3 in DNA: TGTGCCAGCAGACTTCGCCCCGGGACTGAAGCTTTCTTT. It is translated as CASRLRPGTEAFF.

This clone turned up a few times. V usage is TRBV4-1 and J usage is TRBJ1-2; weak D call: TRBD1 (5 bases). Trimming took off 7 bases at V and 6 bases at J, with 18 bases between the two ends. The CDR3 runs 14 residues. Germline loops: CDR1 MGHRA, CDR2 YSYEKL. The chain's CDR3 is CASKPRQGVNGYTF. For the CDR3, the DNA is TGCGCCAGCAAACCAAGGCAGGGCGTGAATGGCTACACCTTC.

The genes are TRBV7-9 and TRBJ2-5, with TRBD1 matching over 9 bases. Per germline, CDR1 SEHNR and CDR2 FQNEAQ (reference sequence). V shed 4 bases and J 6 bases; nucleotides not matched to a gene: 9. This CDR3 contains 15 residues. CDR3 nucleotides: TGTGCCAGCAGCTCCACCGGGACAGGGAGAAAGACCCAGTACTTC. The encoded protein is CASSSTGTGRKTQYF.

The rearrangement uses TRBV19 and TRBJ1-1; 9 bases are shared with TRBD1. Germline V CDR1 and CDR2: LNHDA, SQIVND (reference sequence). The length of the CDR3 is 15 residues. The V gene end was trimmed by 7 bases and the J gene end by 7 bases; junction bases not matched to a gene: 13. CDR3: CASIEDRGKLNEAFF. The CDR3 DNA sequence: TGTGCCAGTATCGAGGACAGGGGCAAATTAAATGAAGCTTTCTTT.

The CDR3 bases are TGCGCCAGCAGCCAAGAGGGGGCCCGGAGGACTGAAGCTTTCTTT. Translation: CASSQEGARRTEAFF. The chain is built from TRBV4-1 and TRBJ1-1; tentatively, D is TRBD1 (6 bases). The CDR3 is 15 amino acids. Germline V lookup: CDR1 MGHRA, CDR2 YSYEKL. The V and J ends lost 0 bases and 5 bases respectively, with 13 bases between them.

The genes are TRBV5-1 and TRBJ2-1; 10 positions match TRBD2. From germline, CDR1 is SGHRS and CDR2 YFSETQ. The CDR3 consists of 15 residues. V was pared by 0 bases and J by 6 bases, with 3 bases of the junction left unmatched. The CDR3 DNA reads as TGCGCCAGCAGCTTGGGGAGCGGGAGGGGCAATGAGCAGTTCTTC. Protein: CASSLGSGRGNEQFF.

The CDR3 here is CASSLGAFRGNGLNTEAFF. In DNA, the CDR3 is TGCGCCAGCAGCTTGGGAGCTTTCAGGGGGAATGGTCTGAACACTGAAGCTTTCTTT. The chain employs TRBV5-1 and TRBJ1-1, with TRBD1 identical over 7 bases. The trim removed 0 bases at V and 0 bases at J, leaving 14 bases unmatched. The CDR3 length is 19 residues. Germline CDR1 and CDR2: SGHRS and YFSETQ.

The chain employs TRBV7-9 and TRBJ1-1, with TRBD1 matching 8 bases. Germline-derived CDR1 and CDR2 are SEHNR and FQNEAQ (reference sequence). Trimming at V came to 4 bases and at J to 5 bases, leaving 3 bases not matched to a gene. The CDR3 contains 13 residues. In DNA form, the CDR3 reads TGTGCCAGCAGCTCGACAGGGGAAACTGAAGCTTTCTTT. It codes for CASSSTGETEAFF.

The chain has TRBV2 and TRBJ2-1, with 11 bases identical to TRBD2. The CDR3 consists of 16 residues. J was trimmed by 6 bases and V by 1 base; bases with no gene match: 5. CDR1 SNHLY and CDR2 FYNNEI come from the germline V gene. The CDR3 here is CASSEVGLAEINEQFF. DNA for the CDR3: TGTGCCAGCAGTGAAGTGGGACTAGCGGAGATCAATGAGCAGTTCTTC.

CDR3 bases: TGTGCCAGCAGGCCCGGGACAGAATACTATGGCTACACCTTC. Protein product: CASRPGTEYYGYTF. The V gene is TRBV5-4, the J gene TRBJ1-2; the match to TRBD1 covers 7 bases. Unmatched junction bases numbered 7, after V lost 5 bases and J lost 3 bases. Germline values: CDR1 SGHNT, CDR2 YYREEE (reference sequence). The length of the CDR3 is 14 residues.

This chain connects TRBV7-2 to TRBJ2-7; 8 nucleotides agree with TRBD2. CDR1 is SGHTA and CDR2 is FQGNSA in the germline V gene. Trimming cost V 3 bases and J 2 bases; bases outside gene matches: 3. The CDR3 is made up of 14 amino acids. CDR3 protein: CASSFQAGAYEQYF. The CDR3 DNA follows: TGTGCCAGCAGCTTTCAAGCGGGGGCCTACGAGCAGTACTTC.

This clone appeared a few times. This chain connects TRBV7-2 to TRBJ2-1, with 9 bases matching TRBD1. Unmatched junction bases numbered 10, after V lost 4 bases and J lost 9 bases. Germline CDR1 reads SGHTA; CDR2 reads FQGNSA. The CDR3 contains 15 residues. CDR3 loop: CASSSRGTGNSEQFF. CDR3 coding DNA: TGTGCCAGCAGCTCCCGAGGGACAGGGAATTCTGAGCAGTTCTTC.

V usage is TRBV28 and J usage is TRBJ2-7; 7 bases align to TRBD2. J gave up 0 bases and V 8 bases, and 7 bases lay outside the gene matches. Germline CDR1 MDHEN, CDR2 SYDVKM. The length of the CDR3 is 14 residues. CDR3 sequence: CASRSGLRSYEQYF. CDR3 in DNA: TGTGCCAGCCGTAGCGGGCTCCGCTCCTACGAGCAGTACTTC. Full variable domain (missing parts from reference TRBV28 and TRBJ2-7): DVKVTQSSRYLVKRTGEKVFLECVQDMDHENMFWYRQDPGLGLRLIYFSYDVKMKEKGDIPEGYSVSREKKERFSLILESASTNQTSMYLCASRSGLRSYEQYFGPGTRLTVT.

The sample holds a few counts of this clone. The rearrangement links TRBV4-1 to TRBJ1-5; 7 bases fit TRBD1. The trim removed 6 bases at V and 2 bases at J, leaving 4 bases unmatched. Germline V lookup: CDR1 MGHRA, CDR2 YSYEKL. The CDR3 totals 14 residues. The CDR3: CASSLGQGNQPQHF. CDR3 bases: TGCGCCAGCAGTCTCGGACAGGGCAATCAGCCCCAGCATTTT.

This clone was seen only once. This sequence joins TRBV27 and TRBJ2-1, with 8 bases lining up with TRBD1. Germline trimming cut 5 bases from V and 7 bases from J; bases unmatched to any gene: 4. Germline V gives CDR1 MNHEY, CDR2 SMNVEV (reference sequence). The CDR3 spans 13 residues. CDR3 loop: CASSPWTGNEQFF. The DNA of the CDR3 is TGTGCCAGCAGTCCCTGGACAGGGAATGAGCAGTTCTTC.

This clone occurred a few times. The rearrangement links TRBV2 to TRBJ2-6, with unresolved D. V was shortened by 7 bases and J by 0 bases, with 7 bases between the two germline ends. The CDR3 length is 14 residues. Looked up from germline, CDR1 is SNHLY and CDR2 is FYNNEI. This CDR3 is CASTRFSGANVLTF. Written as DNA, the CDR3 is TGTGCCAGCACGAGATTCTCTGGGGCCAACGTCCTGACTTTC.

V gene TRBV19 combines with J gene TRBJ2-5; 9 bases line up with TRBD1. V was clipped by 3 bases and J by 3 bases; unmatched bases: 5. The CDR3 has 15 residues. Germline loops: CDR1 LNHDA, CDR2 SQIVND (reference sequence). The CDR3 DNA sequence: TGTGCCAGTAGTATCGGACAGGGGTATGAAGAGACCCAGTACTTC. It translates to CASSIGQGYEETQYF.

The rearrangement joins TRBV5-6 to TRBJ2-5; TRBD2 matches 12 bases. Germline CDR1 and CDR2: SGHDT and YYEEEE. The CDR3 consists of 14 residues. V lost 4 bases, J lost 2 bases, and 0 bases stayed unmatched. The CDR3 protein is CASSGLAGQETQYF. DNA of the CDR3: TGTGCCAGCAGCGGACTAGCGGGGCAAGAGACCCAGTACTTC.

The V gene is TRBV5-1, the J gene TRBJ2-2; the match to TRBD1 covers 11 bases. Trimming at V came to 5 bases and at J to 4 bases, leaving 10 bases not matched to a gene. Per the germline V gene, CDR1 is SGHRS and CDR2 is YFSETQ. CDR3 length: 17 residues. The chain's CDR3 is CASSSGQGARITGELFF. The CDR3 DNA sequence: TGCGCCAGCAGTTCTGGACAGGGGGCGCGGATCACCGGGGAGCTGTTTTTT.